This T cell receptor (beta chain) was obtained from a study of cytomegalovirus exposure and HLA in healthy donors. Broader study findings: A later analysis appeared to link common viral pathogens to several of the most significant clusters.

With 60 Vbeta and 13 Jbeta primers, the PCR was carried out. Data came from immunoSEQ multiplex PCR; TCRdb stores just in-frame clones and leaves some out. The table records about 98,000 clones, approximately 71% of them present only once. This clone was detected a few times. As yet, its antigen is unknown. Regarding donors, all were healthy bone marrow donors. V was clipped by 0 bases and J by 0 bases, with 9 bases between them. Germline V CDR1 and CDR2: MNHNS, SASEGT. The CDR3 spans 16 residues. This chain joins TRBV6-1 and TRBJ1-5; D unresolved. This receptor was taken from a male donor in good health and CMV-seropositive. Sequences were obtained from PBMCs. The CDR3 spells CASSEAWSNSNQPQHF. As DNA, the CDR3 is TGTGCCAGCAGTGAAGCGTGGAGTAATAGCAATCAGCCCCAGCATTTT.